A single sample is the source of the 16 T cell receptor beta chains below, sequenced in a study of response to subunit inactivated influenza vaccine. TCRdb ran MiXCR on the RT-PCR reads and lists one entry per CDR3 protein. The sample carries around 710,000 distinct CDR3 sequences, about 15% recorded once. The sequenced sample was PBMCs from blood, obtained 14 to 15 days before vaccination. These TCRs come from a man aged 50 to 59 who received an inactivated influenza vaccine.

This clonotype was detected many times. J is TRBJ2-3 and V is TRBV2; D gene uncertain. V was clipped by 3 bases and J by 0 bases, with 4 bases between them. The CDR3 contains 13 residues. The germline CDR1 and CDR2 sequences are SNHLY and FYNNEI. The CDR3: CASSDGSTDTQYF. For the CDR3, the DNA is TGTGCCAGCAGTGACGGGAGCACAGATACGCAGTATTTT.

This chain links TRBV4-3 with TRBJ2-3, with 10 bases that match TRBD1. The CDR3 has 14 amino acids. V shed 2 bases and J 6 bases; nucleotides not matched to a gene: 2. The germline V gene has CDR1 LGHNA and CDR2 YSLEER. The CDR3, as DNA: TGCGCCAGCAGCCAAACGGACAGGGGGGATACGCAGTATTTT. This translates into CASSQTDRGDTQYF.

This clonotype has only a few counts. The V call is TRBV28, the J call TRBJ2-5; TRBD2 aligns across 11 bases. The germline V gene has CDR1 MDHEN and CDR2 SYDVKM. Trimming took 1 base from V and 2 from J; bases not matched to a gene: 3. The CDR3 runs 16 residues. Here the CDR3 reads CASSLLLAGGQETQYF. Written as DNA, the CDR3 is TGTGCCAGCAGTTTATTGTTAGCGGGGGGGCAAGAGACCCAGTACTTC.

The chain couples TRBV6-1 to TRBJ2-7; D gene uncertain. This CDR3 has 13 residues. Trimming stripped 5 bases from V and 3 bases from J, with 11 bases between. Germline CDR1 MNHNS, CDR2 SASEGT. The CDR3 sequence: CASSQTLDYEQYF. CDR3 sequence (DNA): TGTGCCAGCAGTCAGACATTAGACTACGAGCAGTACTTC.

This clonotype has only a few counts. This chain joins TRBV5-1 and TRBJ2-7, with D uncertain. Germline values: CDR1 SGHRS, CDR2 YFSETQ. The CDR3 length is 13 residues. The V end lost 2 bases, the J end lost 4 bases, and 10 bases lay between the germline ends. Here the CDR3 reads CASSLRLDYEQYF. The DNA of the CDR3 is TGCGCCAGCAGCTTACGACTTGATTACGAGCAGTACTTC.

As DNA, the CDR3 is TGTGCCACCAGCAGAGGGACAGACAATAATGAAAAACTGTTTTTT. It translates to CATSRGTDNNEKLFF. The chain uses TRBV15 and TRBJ1-4; tentative D call: TRBD1 (6 bases). Looked up from germline, CDR1 is LNHNV and CDR2 is YYDKDF (reference sequence). The CDR3 is 15 amino acids. The V end lost 1 base, the J end lost 4 bases, and 10 bases lay between the germline ends.

The DNA of the CDR3 is TGCAGCGCCCCGAGTGCAGGGAAGAACACTGAAGCTTTCTTT. Translating it yields CSAPSAGKNTEAFF. The J gene is TRBJ1-1, the V gene TRBV29-1; D is possibly TRBD1 (5 bases). The CDR3 extends over 14 amino acids. Germline assignment: CDR1 SQVTM and CDR2 ANQGSEA. The ends were cut back, 7 bases at V and 1 base at J, with 16 bases in the middle.

The rearrangement joins TRBV28 to TRBJ1-2; D not certain. The CDR3 contains 15 residues. Germline V lookup: CDR1 MDHEN, CDR2 SYDVKM. V lost 5 bases, J lost 7 bases, and 20 bases lay in between. The CDR3 loop reads CASSKSGPRAGGYTF. CDR3 sequence (DNA): TGTGCCAGCAGTAAATCCGGGCCCCGGGCGGGTGGCTACACCTTC.

This clonotype has a handful of counts. The CDR3 sequence: CASKRDRGISPLHF. The CDR3 coding sequence is TGTGCCAGCAAACGGGACAGGGGAATTTCACCCCTCCACTTT. The chain has TRBV27 and TRBJ1-6, with TRBD1 matching 10 bases. Unmatched junction bases numbered 6, after V lost 7 bases and J lost 9 bases. The CDR3 is 14 residues long. The germline V gene has CDR1 MNHEY and CDR2 SMNVEV (reference sequence).

This chain connects TRBV7-2 to TRBJ2-6; D might be TRBD1 (6 bases). The germline gives CDR1 SGHTA, CDR2 FQGNSA. Trimming stripped 6 bases from V and 3 bases from J, with 12 bases between. This CDR3 spans 15 amino acids. CDR3 in DNA: TGTGCCAGCAGTAGGACAGTTTATGGGGCCAACGTCCTGACTTTC. Translating gives CASSRTVYGANVLTF.

The V gene is TRBV6-2 or TRBV6-3, the J gene TRBJ2-7, with 7 bases fitting TRBD1. J gave up 6 bases and V 2 bases, and 4 bases lay outside the gene matches. Germline values: CDR1 MNHEY, CDR2 SVGEGT. There are 13 residues in the CDR3. This chain's CDR3 is CASSYDRAVEQYF. The CDR3 DNA reads as TGTGCCAGCAGTTACGACAGGGCGGTCGAGCAGTACTTC.

The chain combines TRBV7-3 with TRBJ2-2; D remains unclear. Trimming took off 5 bases at V and 5 bases at J, with 12 bases between the two ends. Germline values: CDR1 SGHTA, CDR2 FQGTGA. The CDR3 totals 14 residues. CDR3 loop: CASSPTPATGELFF. Written as DNA, the CDR3 is TGTGCCAGCAGCCCTACCCCGGCGACCGGGGAGCTGTTTTTT.

V is TRBV7-8 and J is TRBJ2-7; TRBD2 is a possible D gene (6 bases). CDR3 length: 15 amino acids. V was pared by 0 bases and J by 7 bases, with 16 bases between. CDR1 is SGHVS, CDR2 FQNEAQ, per germline. The CDR3 nucleotides are TGTGCCAGCAGCTTAGCGGCTAGCGAGTCGGGGGAGCAGTACTTC. Translation: CASSLAASESGEQYF.

V is TRBV20-1 and J is TRBJ2-5; D not certain. Per germline, CDR1 DFQATT and CDR2 SNEGSKA (reference sequence). The V gene lost 5 bases and the J gene lost 4 bases, with 8 bases spanning the gap. The CDR3 has 11 residues. The CDR3 loop is CSAQRGETQYF. The CDR3 bases are TGCAGTGCTCAACGTGGAGAGACCCAGTACTTC.

The CDR3 loop is CASSEAQLGNTIYF. CDR3 coding DNA: TGTGCCAGCAGCGAGGCACAACTGGGGAACACCATATATTTT. This sequence joins TRBV9 and TRBJ1-3; D gene uncertain. Germline CDR1 SGDLS, CDR2 YYNGEE. V lost 3 bases, J lost 7 bases, and 14 bases lay in between. This CDR3 region has 14 residues.

Only a few counts were recorded for this clonotype. The chain is built from TRBV20-1 and TRBJ2-1; TRBD1 agrees at 8 bases. CDR1 and CDR2 (germline): DFQATT, SNEGSKA (reference sequence). The CDR3 consists of 15 residues. Trimming removed 6 bases from V and 0 bases from J; junction bases left unmatched: 7. The DNA for the CDR3 is TGCAGTGCCGAGACCGGGACAGGCTCCTACAATGAGCAGTTCTTC. It translates to CSAETGTGSYNEQFF.